The clone carrying this T cell receptor (beta chain) appeared a few times. Its specificity is unknown. This entry comes from a study of response to subunit inactivated influenza vaccine. Whole-study results and caveats: Authors suggested seasonal influenza vaccinations each recruit few new T cells.

Germline lookup yields CDR1 MGHRA and CDR2 YSYEKL. The V gene end was trimmed by 0 bases and the J gene end by 3 bases; junction bases not matched to a gene: 4. The CDR3 has 16 residues. TCRdb reprocessed the RT-PCR reads via MiXCR and lists one record per CDR3 protein. The profile shows more than 150,000 distinct CDR3 sequences, 7.5% to 10% of them singletons. The chain joins TRBV4-1 to TRBJ2-7; TRBD1 matches at 11 bases. The clonotype originates from a man aged 50 to 60 who received an inactivated influenza vaccine. The sample consisted of non-naive T cells sorted from PBMCs, taken on the day of vaccination. DNA for the CDR3: TGCGCCAGCAGCCAAGATGAGGGGACAGGGGGCTACGAGCAGTACTTC. Translation gives CASSQDEGTGGYEQYF.